This T cell receptor beta chain was found in a study of T-cell memory formation after mild COVID-19 (dated by TCRdb to the early 2020s). At the level of the whole study: TCR sequence clusters from the two donors were largely donor specific. In a couple of donors, T-cell clones that expanded and contracted after mild COVID-19 were tracked by sequencing TCRalpha and TCRbeta repertoires over time. Two young, previously healthy adult volunteers, one female and one male, were included in the cohort. Paper-wide results and their limitations: Whether the second-wave clones peaking on day 37 were SARS-CoV-2 specific was not confirmed. Contracting CD4+ clones were found mainly in CM and EM memory subsets, while CD8+ clones were enriched in EMRA. From day 15 to 85, contracting clones showed balanced CD4/CD8 phenotypes, whereas a second wave of clones that expanded from day 15 to 37 leaned towards CD4+. Only a couple of mild cases were covered by the study, and larger cohorts that include severe cases with pre-infection samples were considered necessary. The detection of some responding clones in pre-infection memory suggests that pre-existing cross-reactive memory T cells joined the SARS-CoV-2 response.

TCRdb lists the instrument as Illumina NovaSeq 6000. TCRalpha and TCRbeta cDNA libraries were built by 5'RACE with constant-segment primers, adding sample barcodes and unique molecular identifiers. RNA was extracted from every sample with Trizol reagent. Libraries were amplified in two PCR steps, with a second sample barcode and Illumina TruSeq adapters added in the second step. Libraries were sequenced on an Illumina NovaSeq with 2 x 150 bp paired-end reads. The paper's processing steps were these. The reads were demultiplexed and collapsed into UMI-guided consensus sequences using migec v1.2.7. With mixcr v2.1.11, UMI consensuses were aligned to TRA and TRB V and J templates and assembled into clonotypes. Clonotypes were classified as expanded or contracted when called significant by both edgeR and NoisET, with noise models trained on biological replicates. edgeR calls used a false discovery rate-adjusted p below 0.01 and a log2 fold-change threshold of 1. PCA with hierarchical clustering of max-normalized trajectories of the 1000 most abundant clonotypes was used as exploratory dynamics analysis. Separately sequenced CD4+ and CD8+ repertoires were used to assign the CD4 or CD8 phenotype of responding clones. Clones were called with MiXCR by TCRdb after fastp trimmed the public reads at Q25, and only in-frame beta chains were retained. Rows are unified per CDR3 protein, each entry keeping the most common DNA and genes. TCRdb, rather than the study authors, made the V and J calls. The sample records a few hundred thousand distinct CDR3 sequences, under 20% of which are singletons. Of the sample, approximately 25% falls within the top ten clones.

This clonotype was counted between two and nine times. It has no known antigen specificity. Base qualities are missing; no much larger clone stands one base away. The CDR3 sequence holds 16 residues, the cysteine and phenylalanine included. The only DNA kept is the CDR3, 48 bases in frame from the first base. As encoded in the germline V gene, CDR1 is LGHNA while CDR2 is YSLEER. Trimming takes 2 bases from V and 0 bases from J, and the germline ends sit 13 bases apart. Ficoll-Paque density gradient centrifugation was used to isolate PBMCs. The chain was built from TRBV4-3 and TRBJ1-1, and TRBD1 may be the D gene, going by 5 matching bases. The sequencing sample was made of PBMCs or a T cell subset sorted from them (not recorded which). This TCR derives from a man aged 18 to 35 who had mild COVID-19 (a few samples of this study predate the infection). The sample titles of this study are shuffled in the database, so cell type and time point are left out; the donor was told from shared clones. The CDR3 protein: CASSQTLWDLNTEAFF. The nucleotides read TGCGCCAGCAGCCAAACGCTATGGGACCTGAACACTGAAGCTTTCTTT.